This TCR beta chain comes out of a study of blood T cells in healthy people across ages. In its sample, this clonotype was seen once. Antigen: not known. For the second PCR, which ran for about 7 to 11 cycles, a sample-barcoded 5' primer and a J-beta primer mix were used. Sequencing of every sample gave 2.5 million or more CDR3-containing paired-end reads. TCRdb itself ran the 5' RACE reads through MiXCR, one entry per CDR3 protein. The data hold over a million distinct CDR3 sequences, with approximately 63% observed a single time. Overall study results and limits: Unsorted PBMCs prevented conclusive naive versus antigen-experienced comparison.

The V and J ends lost 0 bases and 7 bases respectively, with 9 bases between them. The germline gives CDR1 WSHSY, CDR2 SAAADI. CDR3 length equals 13 residues. Each sample yielded at least 7 million isolated PBMCs. V gene TRBV10-2 combines with J gene TRBJ1-2, with D possibly matching TRBD1 (6 bases). The sequence was collected from a man younger than 30 in good health. Source material: blood. CDR3 bases: TGCGCCAGCAGTGAGTCGACAGGAGGTGGCTACACCTTC. This sequence encodes CASSESTGGGYTF.